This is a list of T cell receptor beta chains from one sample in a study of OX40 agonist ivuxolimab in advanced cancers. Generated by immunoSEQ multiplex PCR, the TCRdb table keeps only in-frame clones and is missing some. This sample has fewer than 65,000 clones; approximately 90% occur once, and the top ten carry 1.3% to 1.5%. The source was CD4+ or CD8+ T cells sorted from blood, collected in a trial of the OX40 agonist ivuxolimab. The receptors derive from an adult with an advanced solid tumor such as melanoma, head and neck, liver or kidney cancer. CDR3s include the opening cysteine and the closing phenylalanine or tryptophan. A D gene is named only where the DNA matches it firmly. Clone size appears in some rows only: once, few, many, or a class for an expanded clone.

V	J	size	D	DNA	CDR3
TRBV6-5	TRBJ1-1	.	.	TGTGCCAGCAGTTACCAACGTTGGATGAACACTGAAGCTTTCTTT	CASSYQRWMNTEAFF
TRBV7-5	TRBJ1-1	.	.	TGTGCCAGAAGCTTACTACAGGCTACTGTCACTGAAGCTTTCTTT	CARSLLQATVTEAFF
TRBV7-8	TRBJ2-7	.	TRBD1	TGTGCCAGCAGCTTGCGTCGCGGGGGACAGGGGTCCTACGAGCAGTACTTC	CASSLRRGGQGSYEQYF
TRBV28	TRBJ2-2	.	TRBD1	TGTGCCAGCGGTATGACAGGGTCGTCCGGGGAGCTGTTTTTT	CASGMTGSSGELFF
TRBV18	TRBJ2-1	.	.	TGTGCCAGCTCATCCCGGTGGGGGGACAATGAGCAGTTCTTC	CASSSRWGDNEQFF
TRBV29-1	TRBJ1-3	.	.	TGCAGCGTCGCTGACATAGAAAACTCTGGAAACACCATATATTTT	CSVADIENSGNTIYF
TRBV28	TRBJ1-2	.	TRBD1	TGTGCCAGCAGCCGAACTCGACAGGGAGGCTATGGCTACACCTTC	CASSRTRQGGYGYTF
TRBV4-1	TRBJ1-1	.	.	TGCGCCAGCAGCCGACTCGCGGGCGGGACTGAAGCTTTCTTT	CASSRLAGGTEAFF
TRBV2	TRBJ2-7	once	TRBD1	TGTGCCAGCACCCCAAGGGGGACAGGGGTGGAGCAGTACTTC	CASTPRGTGVEQYF
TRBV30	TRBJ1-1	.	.	TGTGCCGGCGGGGGGTTTACTGAAGCTTTCTTT	CAGGGFTEAFF
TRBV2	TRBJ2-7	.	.	TGTGCCAGCAGTGGGGACGGAAGGAGGTACTTC	CASSGDGRRYF